The 2 T cell receptor beta chains below all came from one sample that was sequenced in a study of cytomegalovirus exposure and HLA in healthy donors. 60 Vbeta and 13 Jbeta primers were used in PCR. Here immunoSEQ multiplex PCR was the method, and the copy in TCRdb shows in-frame clones only, minus some. This sample has 54,000 or so clones, with around 70% found just once. Sequenced material: PBMCs. Source of these receptors: a woman in her fifties or sixties in good health and CMV-seropositive.

CDR3 DNA: TGCAGCGTTGAATGGGAGGACGCAAACTCCTACAATGAGCAGTTCTTC. Amino acid sequence: CSVEWEDANSYNEQFF. V is TRBV29-1 and J is TRBJ2-1, with a tentative D call TRBD2 (6 bases). Germline assignment: CDR1 SQVTM and CDR2 ANQGSEA. There are 16 residues in the CDR3. Trimming left V 2 bases short and J 0 bases short, with 14 bases between.

Only a few counts were recorded for this clone. The chain uses TRBV21-1 and TRBJ2-4; the table's TRBD1 call for D was not verified on the DNA. TRBV21-1 constitutes a pseudogene. The CDR3 runs to 13 residues. CDR3 region: CASSPPDREAQYF. Here the CDR3 DNA reads TGTGCCAGCAGCCCCCCGGACAGGGAAGCTCAGTACTTC.